These 22 T cell receptor beta chains were all obtained from the same sample, sequenced in a study of T cells in tuberculosis. The sample's time point: new active TB diagnosis, blood taken before or within 7 days of starting treatment. The assay was immunoSEQ multiplex PCR, and TCRdb's table has in-frame clones only and misses some. The sample lists about 30,000 clones, 75% to 95% occurring once. The sequencing used PBMCs, collected at tuberculosis diagnosis. Every receptor here comes from an adult with tuberculosis.

The J gene is TRBJ1-5, the V gene TRBV2; 9 bases are a match to TRBD1. The CDR3 runs to 15 residues. The germline V gene has CDR1 SNHLY and CDR2 FYNNEI. V shed 6 bases and J 5 bases; nucleotides not matched to a gene: 8. DNA of the CDR3: TGTGCCAGCAGCGGGACAGGGTCCAACCATCAGCCCCAGCATTTT. Translating gives CASSGTGSNHQPQHF.

CDR3: CASTPSRYQPQHF. CDR3 coding DNA: TGTGCCAGTACCCCCTCGAGGTATCAGCCCCAGCATTTT. The rearrangement links TRBV19 to TRBJ1-5; D uncertain. Germline V gene lookup returns CDR1 LNHDA and CDR2 SQIVND (reference sequence). Trimming removed 7 bases from V and 5 bases from J, with 12 bases in between. The CDR3 consists of 13 residues.

This clone was detected only once. V and J are TRBV5-1 and TRBJ2-5, with D unresolved. This CDR3 has 13 residues. The V gene lost 0 bases and the J gene lost 1 base, with 4 bases spanning the gap. Germline V gives CDR1 SGHRS, CDR2 YFSETQ. The CDR3 here is CASSLALQETQYF. The CDR3 DNA reads as TGCGCCAGCAGCTTGGCCCTCCAAGAGACCCAGTACTTC.

The rearrangement links TRBV2 to TRBJ2-7; possibly TRBD1 for D (6 bases). Trimming pared 4 bases from V and 6 bases from J, leaving 16 bases between. This CDR3 has 14 residues. CDR1 is SNHLY, CDR2 FYNNEI, per germline. CDR3 protein: CASSAGGQSFEQYF. CDR3 bases: TGTGCCAGCAGTGCTGGAGGACAGAGCTTCGAGCAGTACTTC.

This chain uses TRBV11-2 with TRBJ1-2; D remains unclear. Trimming removed 9 bases at V and 3 bases at J, with 23 bases between. Per the germline V gene, CDR1 is SGHAT and CDR2 is FQNNGV. The CDR3 is made up of 16 amino acids. CDR3 in amino acids: CASHLAGYLGDYGYTF. CDR3 nucleotides: TGTGCCAGTCACCTCGCGGGGTATCTTGGGGACTATGGCTACACCTTC.

J is TRBJ1-2 and V is TRBV6-4, with a possible D match to TRBD1 (5 bases). The CDR3 sequence is 17 residues long. The germline V gene has CDR1 MRHNA and CDR2 SNTAGT. The ends were cut back, 2 bases at V and 0 bases at J, with 16 bases in the middle. CDR3 residues: CASSDIAGRLTNYGYTF. The CDR3 coding sequence is TGTGCCAGCAGTGACATCGCGGGACGGCTTACTAACTATGGCTACACCTTC.

The chain recombines TRBV27 with TRBJ1-6; TRBD1 matches at 7 bases. The J segment lost 8 bases and the V segment lost 7 bases, leaving 11 bases of the junction unmatched. Germline V CDR1 and CDR2: MNHEY, SMNVEV (reference sequence). The CDR3 has 15 residues. The CDR3 DNA reads TGTGCCAGCAAAGTCTCGACAGGGAGAGATTCACCCCTCCACTTT. Encoded protein: CASKVSTGRDSPLHF.

J is TRBJ1-5 and V is TRBV19, with 8 bases identical to TRBD1. V was clipped by 9 bases and J by 5 bases; unmatched bases: 15. The CDR3 has 16 amino acids. Germline CDR1 LNHDA, CDR2 SQIVND (reference sequence). Here the CDR3 reads CASRSLIDRGDQPQHF. For the CDR3, the DNA is TGTGCCAGCCGAAGTCTCATAGACAGGGGCGATCAGCCCCAGCATTTT.

This clone was counted once. This sequence joins TRBV5-1 and TRBJ1-6, with D perhaps matching TRBD1 (6 bases). V was trimmed by 0 bases and J by 5 bases, leaving 12 bases between them. Per the germline V gene, CDR1 is SGHRS and CDR2 is YFSETQ. The CDR3 length is 16 residues. The CDR3 sequence is CASSLEGGVHNSPLHF. For the CDR3, the DNA is TGCGCCAGCAGCTTGGAGGGGGGGGTACATAATTCACCCCTCCACTTT.

The CDR3 DNA reads TGTGCCACCAGTTACAGGTACAATCAGCCCCAGCATTTT. This gives the protein CATSYRYNQPQHF. This chain connects TRBV15 to TRBJ1-5; weak D call: TRBD1 (5 bases). The CDR3 covers 13 residues. CDR1 and CDR2 (germline): LNHNV, YYDKDF (reference sequence). The ends were cut back, 6 bases at V and 3 bases at J, with 9 bases in the middle. The complete variable domain, with remaining parts taken from reference TRBV15 and TRBJ1-5, reads DAMVIQNPRYQVTQFGKPVTLSCSQTLNHNVMYWYQQKSSQAPKLLFHYYDKDFNNEADTPDNFQSRRPNTSFCFLDIRSPGLGDTAMYLCATSYRYNQPQHFGDGTRLSIL.

The chain couples TRBV4-2 to TRBJ2-3; 10 bases align to TRBD1. Germline trimming cut 3 bases from V and 5 bases from J; bases unmatched to any gene: 5. CDR1 LGHNA and CDR2 YNFKEQ come from the germline V gene. This CDR3 is 15 amino acids long. The CDR3 region has the DNA TGTGCCAGCAGCCACCCGGGACAGGGGATAGATACGCAGTATTTT. Protein sequence: CASSHPGQGIDTQYF.

J is TRBJ2-1 and V is TRBV9; 10 bases line up with TRBD2. CDR1 and CDR2 (germline): SGDLS, YYNGEE. The junction had 10 bases not matched to a gene; V was cut back by 4 bases and J by 0 bases. This CDR3 spans 18 amino acids. CDR3 amino acids: CASSSRSSGGSSYNEQFF. CDR3 in DNA: TGTGCCAGCAGCTCACGTAGTAGCGGGGGGAGCTCCTACAATGAGCAGTTCTTC.

The chain combines TRBV5-1 with TRBJ2-5, with 9 bases identical to TRBD1. Germline V lookup: CDR1 SGHRS, CDR2 YFSETQ. J was trimmed by 0 bases and V by 2 bases; bases with no gene match: 2. The CDR3 runs 15 residues. The CDR3 region has the DNA TGCGCCAGCAGCTTTGGGACAGGGCACCAAGAGACCCAGTACTTC. Its protein is CASSFGTGHQETQYF. The full variable domain, in which reference TRBV5-1 and TRBJ2-5 provide the parts outside the CDR3, is KAGVTQTPRYLIKTRGQQVTLSCSPISGHRSVSWYQQTPGQGLQFLFEYFSETQRNKGNFPGRFSGRQFSNSRSEMNVSTLELGDSALYLCASSFGTGHQETQYFGPGTRLLVL.

This clone was seen a single time. The chain uses TRBV27 and TRBJ1-1, with a weak D call TRBD1 (5 bases). This CDR3 contains 13 residues. Trimming cost V 4 bases and J 1 base, with 7 bases left between them. CDR1 and CDR2 from the germline V gene are MNHEY and SMNVEV (reference sequence). CDR3 in amino acids: CASSSGQNTEAFF. CDR3 DNA sequence: TGTGCCAGCAGTTCCGGACAGAACACTGAAGCTTTCTTT.

The chain employs TRBV6-5 and TRBJ2-7; D is ambiguous. The CDR3 covers 14 residues. The germline V gene encodes CDR1 MNHEY and CDR2 SVGAGI. V was shortened by 6 bases and J by 6 bases, with 18 bases between the two germline ends. CDR3 coding DNA: TGTGCCAGCAGCAACAAAGTAACCCCCAGCGAGCAGTACTTC. Protein: CASSNKVTPSEQYF.

V and J are TRBV5-6 and TRBJ1-1, with 8 bases aligning to TRBD1. The CDR3 has 15 amino acids. Looked up from germline, CDR1 is SGHDT and CDR2 is YYEEEE. The trim removed 4 bases at V and 2 bases at J, leaving 7 bases unmatched. CDR3 amino acids: CASSPTGGGNTEAFF. CDR3 in DNA: TGTGCCAGCAGCCCTACAGGGGGTGGAAACACTGAAGCTTTCTTT.

J is TRBJ1-5 and V is TRBV10-3; 7 bases match TRBD1. With V trimmed by 10 bases and J by 0 bases, 6 bases remained unmatched. The CDR3 is made up of 14 amino acids. Per germline, CDR1 ENHRY and CDR2 SYGVKD. CDR3 residues: CATWDSNSNQPQHF. CDR3 nucleotides: TGTGCCACATGGGACAGCAATAGCAATCAGCCCCAGCATTTT.

This sequence joins TRBV6-5 and TRBJ2-7, with a possible D match to TRBD1 (6 bases). Trimming left V 0 bases short and J 7 bases short, with 16 bases between. The germline gives CDR1 MNHEY, CDR2 SVGAGI. This CDR3 has 15 residues. CDR3 coding DNA: TGTGCCAGCAGTTACTCGAAGGGGGACCCGAGGGAGCAGTACGTC. Translating it yields CASSYSKGDPREQYV.

This sequence joins TRBV27 and TRBJ2-7, with 7 bases lining up with TRBD1. Trimming removed 6 bases from V and 2 bases from J; junction bases left unmatched: 4. This CDR3 spans 13 amino acids. Per germline, CDR1 MNHEY and CDR2 SMNVEV (reference sequence). The CDR3 DNA is TGTGCCAGCAGAAGGACAGGCACCTACGAGCAGTACGTC. Its translation is CASRRTGTYEQYV.

J is TRBJ1-5 and V is TRBV12-5; 7 positions agree with TRBD1. This CDR3 is 13 amino acids long. CDR1 and CDR2 from the germline V gene are LGHNT and FRNRAP. After removal of 5 bases from V and 6 bases from J, the junction contained 4 bases not matched to a gene. The chain's CDR3 is CASGIQGSQPQHF. CDR3 nucleotide sequence: TGTGCTAGTGGTATACAGGGGTCTCAGCCCCAGCATTTT.

The J gene is TRBJ1-3, the V gene TRBV30; no definite D call. CDR3 size: 15 residues. Germline V gene lookup returns CDR1 GTSNPN and CDR2 SVGIG (reference sequence). V shed 0 bases and J shed 0 bases, with 9 bases lying between them. The CDR3 bases are TGTGCCTGGAGTGTGCCCGGGGACTCTGGAAACACCATATATTTT. Translating it yields CAWSVPGDSGNTIYF.

The V call is TRBV19, the J call TRBJ1-5; TRBD1 is a possible D gene (6 bases). Trimming pared 6 bases from V and 5 bases from J, leaving 8 bases between. The CDR3 totals 12 residues. In germline, CDR1 is LNHDA, CDR2 SQIVND (reference sequence). CDR3 bases: TGTGCCAGTAGAAACAGGGATCAGCCCCAGCATTTT. This translates into CASRNRDQPQHF.